This T cell receptor (beta chain) comes out of a study of blood T cell repertoires in COVID-19. Under the authors' procedure: Reference gene primers were amplified, and this amplification served to estimate nucleated cell counts. TCRdb's table, derived via immunoSEQ multiplex PCR, lists solely in-frame clones and lacks some. The V and J calls and clone size were taken over from that table, and D and trimming were inferred from the DNA. The sample shows around 160,000 clones, more than 80% of them seen only once. Germline CDR1 MNHEY, CDR2 SVGEGT. The CDR3 has 14 amino acids. V lost 7 bases to trimming and J lost 4 bases, with 16 bases between them. While infection was still active, Seattle patients were enrolled and then followed longitudinally.

This TCR was recovered from a man aged 18 to 30 with COVID-19, enrolled during active disease. Specimen: peripheral blood. The rearrangement links TRBV6-2 or TRBV6-3 to TRBJ1-1, with a tentative D call TRBD1 (6 bases). The CDR3: CASTPTGSATEAFF. In DNA, the CDR3 is TGTGCCAGCACCCCGACAGGCTCGGCCACTGAAGCTTTCTTT.